What follows are 6 T cell receptor beta chains derived from one specimen sequenced in a study of T cell responses to AZD1222 COVID-19 vaccine. Generated by immunoSEQ multiplex PCR, the TCRdb table keeps only in-frame clones and is missing some. The sample yields about 110,000 clones, 85% to 90% seen once. The material sequenced was peripheral blood, taken on day 0 of AZD1222 vaccination. These receptors were obtained from an adult in good health.

The V and J genes are TRBV2 and TRBJ1-2; unclear D gene. Germline V lookup: CDR1 SNHLY, CDR2 FYNNEI. V was cut by 5 bases and J by 4 bases, with 5 bases left in between. This CDR3 has 11 amino acids. CDR3 protein: CASSPSYGYTF. The CDR3 DNA follows: TGTGCCAGCAGTCCTAGCTATGGCTACACCTTC.

The chain carries TRBV25-1 and TRBJ1-2, with TRBD1 as a possible D gene (5 bases). This CDR3 region has 17 residues. The germline V gene encodes CDR1 MGHDK and CDR2 SYGVNS. Trimming took off 2 bases at V and 7 bases at J, with 23 bases between the two ends. The CDR3: CASSEGGVPQLVSGYTF. The CDR3 DNA follows: TGTGCCAGCAGTGAAGGGGGAGTCCCCCAACTTGTTTCTGGCTACACCTTC.

Only a few counts were recorded for this clone. V usage is TRBV29-1 and J usage is TRBJ2-1; 8 nucleotides line up with TRBD2. The CDR3 covers 14 residues. From germline, CDR1 is SQVTM and CDR2 ANQGSEA. Unmatched junction bases numbered 4, after V lost 5 bases and J lost 1 base. The CDR3 sequence is CSVKAGASYNEQFF. The CDR3 DNA follows: TGCAGCGTTAAAGCGGGGGCATCCTACAATGAGCAGTTCTTC.

The chain recombines TRBV30 with TRBJ2-1, with TRBD2 identical over 9 bases. V shed 2 bases and J 5 bases; nucleotides not matched to a gene: 19. Germline assignment: CDR1 GTSNPN and CDR2 SVGIG (reference sequence). The CDR3 runs 19 residues. CDR3 DNA: TGTGCCTGGAGTCTTTGGGGCGGGGGGGCGTTTCTCGAGGACAATGAGCAGTTCTTC. It is translated as CAWSLWGGGAFLEDNEQFF.

This sequence joins TRBV7-9 and TRBJ1-6; D is unresolved. Germline V gene data show CDR1 as SEHNR and CDR2 as FQNEAQ (reference sequence). This CDR3 has 15 residues. V was clipped by 2 bases and J by 6 bases, with 11 bases between them. CDR3 residues: CASSLTATSNSPLHF. The CDR3 DNA reads as TGTGCCAGCAGCTTAACAGCCACTTCTAATTCACCCCTCCACTTT.

In this sample, this clone turned up once. The gene calls are TRBV5-1 and TRBJ1-6, with TRBD1 as a possible D gene (6 bases). Between the trimmed V and J ends, which lost 0 bases and 9 bases, there was a span of 16 bases. The germline CDR1 and CDR2 sequences are SGHRS and YFSETQ. CDR3 size: 16 residues. CDR3 nucleotide sequence: TGCGCCAGCAGCTTGGGTCCGGAAAGGGGGAGTTCACCCCTCCACTTT. This translates into CASSLGPERGSSPLHF.